This TCR beta chain was recorded in a study of regulatory T cells in long-lasting Graves disease. Study summary: Treatment with antithyroid drugs for over 5 years, together with positive TSH receptor antibodies, meant persistent Graves' disease.

Whole-study results and caveats: Gene preferences differed: TRBV28, TRBJ1-2, TRBJ2-5 in persistent cases. Sampling was limited to peripheral blood rather than thyroid tissue.

The sample's time point: persistent/refractory GD, antithyroid drugs over 5 years with positive TRAb. Preparation of the TCR library used RNA extracted from PBMCs. The authors built TCR beta libraries using iRepertoire HTBI primers and Arm-PCR of CDR3 regions. TCRdb re-derived calls from the multiplex PCR reads in MiXCR, one entry per CDR3 protein. The repertoire holds 360,000 or so distinct CDR3 sequences, with approximately 25% as singletons. At least ten counts were recorded for this clonotype. Its antigen is still unknown. Looked up from germline, CDR1 is SGHNT and CDR2 is YENEEA. The CDR3 contains 15 residues. Trimming shortened V by 3 bases and J by 5 bases, and 16 bases separated the two germline ends.

V gene TRBV11-3 combines with J gene TRBJ1-1; D might be TRBD1 (5 bases). This TCR came from a woman aged 40 to 50 with Graves disease. The sequencing here drew on peripheral blood mononuclear cells (PBMCs), taken when the disease was refractory, from a patient treated with antithyroid drugs. The CDR3 DNA is TGTGCCAGCAGCTTTTCAGGGCAAGGCGGGACTGAAGCTTTCTTT. This sequence encodes CASSFSGQGGTEAFF.